This section outlines one TCR beta chain sequence together with its context. What it recognizes is unknown. CDR1 is MNHNY, CDR2 SVGAGI, per germline (reference sequence). The CDR3 extends over 12 amino acids. Trimming cost V 2 bases and J 8 bases, with 6 bases left between them. The data belong to a study of T cell responses to AZD1222 COVID-19 vaccine. Study-wide results and caveats: There were repertoire samples only from the period after the peak T cell response. Donors were mostly white British, more females; clonal diversity possibly underestimated. Among AZD1222 vaccinees, only six or seven were seropositive at baseline. Vaccine-associated CD4 TCRs spanned spike, dominant at 160-218 and 743-854.

The method was immunoSEQ multiplex PCR; TCRdb's version includes in-frame clones alone and lacks a portion of them. The sample consists of 95,000 to 110,000 clones, roughly 92% of them appearing once. The source of this sequence is an adult in good health. This chain joins TRBV6-6 and TRBJ1-4; D remains ambiguous. The material was peripheral blood, obtained on day 0 of AZD1222 vaccination. CDR3 in amino acids: CASSYREEKLFF. As DNA, the CDR3 is TGTGCCAGCAGTTACAGGGAGGAAAAACTGTTTTTT.